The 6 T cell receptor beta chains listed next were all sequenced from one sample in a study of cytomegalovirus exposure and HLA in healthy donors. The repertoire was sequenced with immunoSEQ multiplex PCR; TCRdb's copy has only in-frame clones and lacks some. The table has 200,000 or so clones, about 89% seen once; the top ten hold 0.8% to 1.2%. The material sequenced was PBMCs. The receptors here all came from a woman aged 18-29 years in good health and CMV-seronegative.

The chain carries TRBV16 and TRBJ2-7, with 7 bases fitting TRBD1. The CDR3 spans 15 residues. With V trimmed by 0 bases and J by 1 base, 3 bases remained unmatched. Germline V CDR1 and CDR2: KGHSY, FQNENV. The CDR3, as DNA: TGTGCCAGCAGCCAATCCTGGACAGGTTCCTACGAGCAGTACTTC. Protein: CASSQSWTGSYEQYF.

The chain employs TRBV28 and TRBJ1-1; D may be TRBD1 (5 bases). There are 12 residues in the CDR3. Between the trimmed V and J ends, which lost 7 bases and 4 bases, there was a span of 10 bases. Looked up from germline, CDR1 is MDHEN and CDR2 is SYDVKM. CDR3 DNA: TGTGCCAGCAAACAGGATGGCACTGAAGCTTTCTTT. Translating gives CASKQDGTEAFF. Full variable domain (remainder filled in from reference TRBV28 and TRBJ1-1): DVKVTQSSRYLVKRTGEKVFLECVQDMDHENMFWYRQDPGLGLRLIYFSYDVKMKEKGDIPEGYSVSREKKERFSLILESASTNQTSMYLCASKQDGTEAFFGQGTRLTVV.

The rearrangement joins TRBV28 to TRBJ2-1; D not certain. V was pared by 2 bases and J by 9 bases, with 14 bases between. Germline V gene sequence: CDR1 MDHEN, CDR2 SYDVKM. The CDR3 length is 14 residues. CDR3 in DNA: TGTGCCAGCAGTTTACCCCCCGAGACACGTGAGCAGTTCTTC. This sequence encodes CASSLPPETREQFF. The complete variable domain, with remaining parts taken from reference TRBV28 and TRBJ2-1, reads DVKVTQSSRYLVKRTGEKVFLECVQDMDHENMFWYRQDPGLGLRLIYFSYDVKMKEKGDIPEGYSVSREKKERFSLILESASTNQTSMYLCASSLPPETREQFFGPGTRLTVL.

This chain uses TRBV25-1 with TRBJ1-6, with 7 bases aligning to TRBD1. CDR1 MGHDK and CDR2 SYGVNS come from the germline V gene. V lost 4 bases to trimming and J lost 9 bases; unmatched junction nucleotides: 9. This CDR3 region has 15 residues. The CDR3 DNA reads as TGTGCCAGCAGTGGCGACAGGGCGAGAAGTTCACCCCTCCACTTT. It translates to CASSGDRARSSPLHF.

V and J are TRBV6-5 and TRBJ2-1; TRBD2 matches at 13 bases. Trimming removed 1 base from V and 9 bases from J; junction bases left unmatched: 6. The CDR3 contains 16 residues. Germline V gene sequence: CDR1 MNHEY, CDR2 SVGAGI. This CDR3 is CASSYFTSGRAGEQFF. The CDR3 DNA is TGTGCCAGCAGTTACTTCACTAGCGGGAGGGCGGGTGAGCAGTTCTTC.

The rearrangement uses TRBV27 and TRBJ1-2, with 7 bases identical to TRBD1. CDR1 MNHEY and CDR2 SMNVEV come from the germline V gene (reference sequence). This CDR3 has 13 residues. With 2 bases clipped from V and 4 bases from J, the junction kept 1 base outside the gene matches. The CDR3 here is CASSLDRAYGYTF. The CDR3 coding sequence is TGTGCCAGCAGTTTAGACAGGGCCTATGGCTACACCTTC.